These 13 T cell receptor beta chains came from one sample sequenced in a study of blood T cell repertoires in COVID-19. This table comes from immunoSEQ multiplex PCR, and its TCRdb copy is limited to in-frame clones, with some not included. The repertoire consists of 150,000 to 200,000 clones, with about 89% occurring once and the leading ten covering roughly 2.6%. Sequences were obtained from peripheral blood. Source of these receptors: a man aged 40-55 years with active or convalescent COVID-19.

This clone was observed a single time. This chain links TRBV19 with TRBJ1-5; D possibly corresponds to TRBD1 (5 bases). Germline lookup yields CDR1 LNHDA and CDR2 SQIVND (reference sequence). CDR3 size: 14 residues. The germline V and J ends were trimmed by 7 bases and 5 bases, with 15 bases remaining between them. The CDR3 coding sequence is TGTGCCAGTACCCTGTTCGGGGGGTATCAGCCCCAGCATTTT. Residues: CASTLFGGYQPQHF.

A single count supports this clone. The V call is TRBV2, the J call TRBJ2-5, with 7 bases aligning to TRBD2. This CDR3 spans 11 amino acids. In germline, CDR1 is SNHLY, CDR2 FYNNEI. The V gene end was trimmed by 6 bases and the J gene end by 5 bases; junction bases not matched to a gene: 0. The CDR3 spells CASRGGETQYF. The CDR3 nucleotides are TGTGCCAGCAGGGGGGGGGAGACCCAGTACTTC.

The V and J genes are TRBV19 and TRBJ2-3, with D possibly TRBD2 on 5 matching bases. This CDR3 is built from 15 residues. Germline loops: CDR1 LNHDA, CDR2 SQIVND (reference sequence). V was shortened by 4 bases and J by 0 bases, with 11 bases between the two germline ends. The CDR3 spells CASSRTSVSTDTQYF. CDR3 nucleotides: TGTGCCAGTAGTAGGACTTCTGTAAGCACAGATACGCAGTATTTT. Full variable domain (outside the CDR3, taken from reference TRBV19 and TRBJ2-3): DGGITQSPKYLFRKEGQNVTLSCEQNLNHDAMYWYRQDPGQGLRLIYYSQIVNDFQKGDIAEGYSVSREKKESFPLTVTSAQKNPTAFYLCASSRTSVSTDTQYFGPGTRLTVL.

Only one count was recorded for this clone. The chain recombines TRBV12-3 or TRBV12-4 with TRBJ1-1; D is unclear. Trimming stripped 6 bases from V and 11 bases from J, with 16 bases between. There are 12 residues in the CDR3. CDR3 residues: CASSPSLGAAFF. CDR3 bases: TGTGCCAGCAGCCCGTCCTTAGGAGCGGCTTTCTTT.

The CDR3 DNA reads TGTGCTAGTGATCTCGGGGGATACGAGCAGTACTTC. Amino acid sequence: CASDLGGYEQYF. The V and J genes are TRBV12-5 and TRBJ2-7; D is perhaps TRBD2 (6 bases). V was pared by 7 bases and J by 4 bases, with 11 bases between. The germline V gene encodes CDR1 LGHNT and CDR2 FRNRAP. The CDR3 has 12 amino acids.

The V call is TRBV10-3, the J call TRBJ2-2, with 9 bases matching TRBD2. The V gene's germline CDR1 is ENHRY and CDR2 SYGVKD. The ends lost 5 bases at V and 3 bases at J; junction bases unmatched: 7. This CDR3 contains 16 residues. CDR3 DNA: TGTGCCATCAGTTCCTTAGCGGGGGCCGACACCGGGGAGCTGTTTTTT. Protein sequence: CAISSLAGADTGELFF.

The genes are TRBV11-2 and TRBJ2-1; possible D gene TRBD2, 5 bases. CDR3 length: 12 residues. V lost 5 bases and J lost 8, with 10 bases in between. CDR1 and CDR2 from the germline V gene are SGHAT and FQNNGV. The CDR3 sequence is CASSPTRDEQFF. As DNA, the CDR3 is TGTGCCAGCAGCCCCACTAGAGATGAGCAGTTCTTC.

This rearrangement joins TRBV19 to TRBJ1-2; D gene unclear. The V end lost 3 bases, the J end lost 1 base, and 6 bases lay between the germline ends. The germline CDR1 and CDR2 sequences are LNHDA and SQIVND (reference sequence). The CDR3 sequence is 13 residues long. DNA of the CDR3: TGTGCCAGTAGTATCGGAGTTAACTATGGCTACACCTTC. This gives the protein CASSIGVNYGYTF. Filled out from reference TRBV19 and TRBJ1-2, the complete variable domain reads DGGITQSPKYLFRKEGQNVTLSCEQNLNHDAMYWYRQDPGQGLRLIYYSQIVNDFQKGDIAEGYSVSREKKESFPLTVTSAQKNPTAFYLCASSIGVNYGYTFGSGTRLTVV.

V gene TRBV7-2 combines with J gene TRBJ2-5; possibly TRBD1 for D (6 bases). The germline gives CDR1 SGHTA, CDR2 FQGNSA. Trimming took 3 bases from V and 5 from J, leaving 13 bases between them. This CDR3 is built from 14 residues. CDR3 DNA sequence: TGTGCCAGCAGCTTTGGGACAAAAGGGGAGACCCAGTACTTC. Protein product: CASSFGTKGETQYF.

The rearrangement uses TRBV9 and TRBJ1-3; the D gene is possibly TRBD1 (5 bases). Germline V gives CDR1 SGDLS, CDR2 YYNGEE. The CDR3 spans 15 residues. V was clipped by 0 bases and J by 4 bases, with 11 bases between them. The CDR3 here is CASSVGQGRGNTIYF. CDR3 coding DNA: TGTGCCAGCAGCGTAGGTCAGGGCCGGGGAAACACCATATATTTT.

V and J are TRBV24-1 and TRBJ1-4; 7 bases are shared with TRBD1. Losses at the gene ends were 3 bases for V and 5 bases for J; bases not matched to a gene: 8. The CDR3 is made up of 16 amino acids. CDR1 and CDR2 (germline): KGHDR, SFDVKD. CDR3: CATSDHSKTGNEKLFF. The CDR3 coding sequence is TGTGCCACCAGTGATCATAGCAAGACAGGGAATGAAAAACTGTTTTTT.

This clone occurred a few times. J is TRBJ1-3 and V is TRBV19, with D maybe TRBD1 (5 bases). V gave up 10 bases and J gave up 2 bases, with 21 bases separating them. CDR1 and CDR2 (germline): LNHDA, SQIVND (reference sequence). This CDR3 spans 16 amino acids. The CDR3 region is CATSPGGDATGNTIYF. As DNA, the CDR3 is TGTGCCACCTCCCCCGGGGGGGACGCGACTGGAAACACCATATATTTT.

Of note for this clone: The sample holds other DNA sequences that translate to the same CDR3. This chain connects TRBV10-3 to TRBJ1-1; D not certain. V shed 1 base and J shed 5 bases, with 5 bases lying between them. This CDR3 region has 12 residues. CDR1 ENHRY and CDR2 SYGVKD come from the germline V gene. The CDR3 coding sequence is TGTGCCATCAGTGAGTTGCGAACTGAAGCTTTCTTT. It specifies CAISELRTEAFF.